These 14 T cell receptor beta chains originate from one sample sequenced in a study of T cells in pancreatic ductal adenocarcinoma. The repertoire was sequenced with immunoSEQ multiplex PCR; TCRdb's copy has only in-frame clones and lacks some. The table has about 9,000 clones, nearly 90% seen once; the top ten hold roughly 3.2%. The selected patients with pancreatic ductal adenocarcinoma had surgery but no neoadjuvant therapy. Sequenced sample: PBMCs. The receptors originated from a human donor with pancreatic ductal adenocarcinoma.

V gene TRBV7-2 combines with J gene TRBJ2-7; D might be TRBD1 (6 bases). Trimming took 1 base from V and 0 from J, leaving 13 bases between them. This CDR3 has 16 amino acids. CDR1 and CDR2 (germline): SGHTA, FQGNSA. CDR3 bases: TGTGCCAGCAGCTTAGGTAGCCAGGGGCTCTCCTACGAGCAGTACTTC. The encoded protein is CASSLGSQGLSYEQYF.

This chain connects TRBV10-3 to TRBJ2-5; no definite D call. Trimming took 3 bases from V and 5 from J, leaving 4 bases between them. This CDR3 has 11 residues. Germline lookup yields CDR1 ENHRY and CDR2 SYGVKD. The CDR3, as DNA: TGTGCCATCAGTGACGGGGAGACCCAGTACTTC. Translated: CAISDGETQYF.

The CDR3: CASSWEDWGGYTF. The CDR3 DNA reads TGTGCCAGCAGCTGGGAGGATTGGGGCGGCTACACCTTC. The chain combines TRBV7-2 with TRBJ1-2, with a weak D call TRBD1 (5 bases). CDR3 length equals 13 residues. V gave up 4 bases and J gave up 8 bases, with 14 bases separating them. Germline V gives CDR1 SGHTA, CDR2 FQGNSA.

This rearrangement joins TRBV2 to TRBJ2-7; D not resolved. The germline V gene has CDR1 SNHLY and CDR2 FYNNEI. The CDR3 runs to 12 residues. The V gene lost 5 bases and the J gene lost 6 bases, with 11 bases spanning the gap. The CDR3 DNA is TGTGCCAGCAGTCGCCAACTTGGCGAGCAGTACTTC. It translates to CASSRQLGEQYF.

This chain connects TRBV11-3 to TRBJ1-1, with TRBD1 as a possible D gene (6 bases). V was clipped by 10 bases and J by 2 bases, with 14 bases between them. Germline CDR1 and CDR2: SGHNT and YENEEA. The CDR3 runs 13 residues. CDR3 sequence (DNA): TGTGCCATACAGTGGGGGCCTAACACTGAAGCTTTCTTT. This codes for CAIQWGPNTEAFF.

This chain connects TRBV19 to TRBJ2-7, with 8 bases lining up with TRBD2. Trimming at V came to 3 bases and at J to 2 bases, leaving 3 bases not matched to a gene. This CDR3 is 14 amino acids long. CDR1 LNHDA and CDR2 SQIVND come from the germline V gene (reference sequence). The chain's CDR3 is CASSIREGPYEQYF. DNA for the CDR3: TGTGCCAGTAGTATTCGGGAGGGGCCCTACGAGCAGTACTTC.

The chain couples TRBV30 to TRBJ2-3; 8 bases are a match to TRBD2. V shed 1 base, J shed 9 bases, and the junction held 15 bases outside the gene matches. The CDR3 contains 16 residues. Germline values: CDR1 GTSNPN, CDR2 SVGIG (reference sequence). For the CDR3, the DNA is TGTGCCTGGAGTGCTGTAGCGGGGTCACCAAGTGGGACGCAGTATTTT. It translates to CAWSAVAGSPSGTQYF.

In DNA, the CDR3 is TGTGCCAGCAGCCAGGCGGGCGGGTTAAATGAGCAGTTCTTC. Amino acids: CASSQAGGLNEQFF. V usage is TRBV14 and J usage is TRBJ2-1; maybe TRBD2 (5 bases). The CDR3 loop spans 14 amino acids. Germline V gene lookup returns CDR1 SGHDN and CDR2 FVKESK. The germline V and J ends were trimmed by 3 bases and 7 bases, with 13 bases remaining between them. Combining the CDR3 with reference TRBV14 and TRBJ2-1 gives the whole variable domain EAGVTQFPSHSVIEKGQTVTLRCDPISGHDNLYWYRRVMGKEIKFLLHFVKESKQDESGMPNNRFLAERTGGTYSTLKVQPAELEDSGVYFCASSQAGGLNEQFFGPGTRLTVL.

The genes are TRBV11-2 and TRBJ1-6, with TRBD1 matching over 7 bases. Looked up from germline, CDR1 is SGHAT and CDR2 is FQNNGV. The CDR3 has 15 amino acids. V shed 4 bases and J 10 bases; nucleotides not matched to a gene: 10. CDR3 bases: TGTGCCAGCAGCTCCCTGACAGGGAACAGATCACCCCTCCACTTT. Encoded protein: CASSSLTGNRSPLHF.

The chain uses TRBV30 and TRBJ2-1; 8 bases match TRBD1. Germline trimming cut 4 bases from V and 4 bases from J; bases unmatched to any gene: 12. CDR1 is GTSNPN, CDR2 SVGIG, per germline (reference sequence). The CDR3 covers 16 residues. The CDR3 here is CAWTRRDRLGYNEQFF. The CDR3, as DNA: TGTGCCTGGACTAGACGGGACAGGCTGGGTTACAATGAGCAGTTCTTC.

This clone was seen more than once but under ten times. The V and J genes are TRBV11-3 and TRBJ1-6, with TRBD1 matching over 11 bases. With V trimmed by 5 bases and J by 8 bases, 2 bases remained unmatched. Germline V lookup: CDR1 SGHNT, CDR2 YENEEA. The CDR3 covers 14 residues. The CDR3: CASSPGQGDSPLHF. CDR3 sequence (DNA): TGTGCCAGCAGCCCGGGACAGGGGGATTCACCCCTCCACTTT.

The chain uses TRBV6-5 and TRBJ2-7, with 7 bases that match TRBD2. The CDR3 is made up of 15 amino acids. The germline V gene has CDR1 MNHEY and CDR2 SVGAGI. J gave up 2 bases and V 0 bases, and 4 bases lay outside the gene matches. CDR3 sequence reads: CASSYSGAGPYEQYF. In nucleotides, the CDR3 is TGTGCCAGCAGTTACTCTGGAGCGGGACCCTACGAGCAGTACTTC.

This chain joins TRBV18 and TRBJ2-1; 7 bases line up with TRBD2. Germline CDR1 is KGHSH and CDR2 is LQKENI. Trimming took 3 bases from V and 1 from J; bases not matched to a gene: 9. This CDR3 region has 17 residues. The DNA of the CDR3 is TGTGCCAGCTCACCTAATTCGGGACTATCTTCCTACAATGAGCAGTTCTTC. Its protein product is CASSPNSGLSSYNEQFF. The complete variable domain, with remaining parts taken from reference TRBV18 and TRBJ2-1, reads NAGVMQNPRHLVRRRGQEARLRCSPMKGHSHVYWYRQLPEEGLKFMVYLQKENIIDESGMPKERFSAEFPKEGPSILRIQQVVRGDSAAYFCASSPNSGLSSYNEQFFGPGTRLTVL.

The chain joins TRBV4-3 to TRBJ1-1; a weak D match, TRBD1 (5 bases). The V and J ends lost 6 bases and 2 bases respectively, with 13 bases between them. Germline V gives CDR1 LGHNA, CDR2 YSLEER. This CDR3 has 14 residues. This chain's CDR3 is CASSLQQVNTEAFF. The CDR3 DNA follows: TGCGCCAGCAGTCTTCAACAGGTAAACACTGAAGCTTTCTTT.